This record covers a single T cell receptor beta chain. Methods used by the authors: Counts of nucleated cells, estimated from reference gene primer amplification, were obtained. Here immunoSEQ multiplex PCR was the method, and the copy in TCRdb shows in-frame clones only, minus some. V and J calls and clone size follow that table, whereas D and trimming were derived from the DNA. Among roughly 87,000 clones listed, 85% to 90% were seen once. The data originate from a study of blood T cell repertoires in COVID-19. Overall study: The study drew acute and convalescent COVID-19 samples from the United States, Italy and Spain. Nucleic acid was either cDNA or gDNA, and it came from T cells, B-cell-depleted T cells, or PBMCs.

Germline CDR1 SGHNT, CDR2 YYREEE (reference sequence). Trimming left V 0 bases short and J 3 bases short, with 10 bases between. The CDR3 is 14 residues long. Material for sequencing was peripheral blood. The chain is built from TRBV5-4 and TRBJ2-7, with TRBD2 as a possible D gene (6 bases). The receptor was isolated from an elderly woman with active COVID-19. CDR3 nucleotides: TGTGCCAGCAGCTTGGATCCAGCGGGCTACGAGCAGTACTTC. It yields the protein CASSLDPAGYEQYF.